This T cell receptor beta chain was recovered during a study of blood T cells in healthy people across ages (dated by TCRdb to between 2014 and 2017). About the study as a whole: In model experiments, template switching captured about one uniquely barcoded TCR beta cDNA molecule for every two T cells. Four age groups were formed from the donors: young (average about 17 years), middle-aged (around 39), aged (about 62) and long-lived (82). To avoid experimental bias, donors of different ages were randomly spread across the sequencing lanes. Using the same blood draw, the study looked at two additional independent replicas of 1 million unique cDNA reads for two donors, one aged 18 to 30 and the other aged 80 or older. To track age-related changes in TCR beta repertoire diversity, the study relied on deep sequencing normalized with unique cDNA molecular identifiers. The research as a whole found: A strong correlation was found between observed TCR beta diversity and the percentage of naive T cells measured by flow cytometry. Observed TCR beta diversity per million T cells fell roughly linearly with age, and a significant reduction was already apparent by age roughly 40. Because the CMV infection status of the donors was unknown, age-related changes in expanded clonotypes may potentially have been confounded. The long-lived group showed more naive CD4+ T cells, fewer expanded clones and increased TCR diversity than the aged group, suggesting age selection. Estimates of total diversity based on one million sequenced T cells were regarded as lower bounds and as underestimates. Bulk unsorted PBMC profiling prevented conclusive comparison of naive and antigen-experienced compartments.

On this clonotype: This receptor's antigen is unknown. A single base separates this from a much larger clone, so it may be a read error.

The donors were a few dozen Caucasian individuals from Russia, aged 6 to 90 years, who were systemically healthy. Approximately 9.3 milliliters of peripheral blood were collected from each donor into EDTA-treated Vacutainer tubes. PBMCs were isolated by Ficoll-Paque density-gradient centrifugation, with at least 6.5 million obtained per sample. Trizol reagent was used to extract total RNA from the PBMCs, yielding at least 6 micrograms per sample. The percentages of naive CD45RAhigh/CD27high T cells were determined by flow cytometry on a PBMC aliquot from every donor. From cysteine to phenylalanine, the CDR3 is 15 amino acids long. The kept DNA is CDR3 alone, 45 bases in frame from the first base. CDR1 MNHEY and CDR2 SVGAGI were looked up in the germline V gene. The library was built by means of 5' RACE. These reads were obtained on an Illumina HiSeq 2500. The second PCR ran for roughly 7 to 11 cycles and used a J-beta primer mix along with a sample-barcoded 5' primer. A unique molecular identifier was introduced onto each TCR beta cDNA molecule by a template-switch 5' adaptor carrying 12 random nucleotides. Each sample yielded at least 3 million CDR3-containing paired-end reads. First-strand cDNA was synthesized from all RNA with the Mint cDNA synthesis kit, primed by a TRBC-specific oligonucleotide. Following uracil-DNA glycosylase treatment, a first 18-cycle PCR with universal primers M1SS and BC2_uni_R was performed on all cDNA. The authors processed their data as follows. Normalization of each sample was performed by random selection of 1 million high-quality reads, each carrying a distinct molecular identifier. Reads sharing molecular identifiers were discarded rather than binned into consensus sequences. CDR3 identification, clonotype clustering and error correction used MiTCR with a Q25 quality threshold and the strictest error-elimination algorithm. A nonparametric unseen species model using Euler transformation provided a lower-bound estimate of total TCR beta diversity. TCRdb reprocessed the public reads (quality trimming at Q25 with fastp, clone calling with MiXCR) and kept in-frame beta chains. When rows share a CDR3 protein, they turn into one entry using the most common DNA and genes. For this entry, the V and J calls and clone size follow TCRdb and not the study's own pipeline. Counted in this sample were fewer than 700,000 distinct CDR3 sequences; around 48% of them appeared once. The ten most abundant clones make up under 30% of the sample.

This sequence was found in an elderly man in good health. This sequence uses TRBV6-5 and TRBJ2-1, with an unclear D gene assignment. Material: blood. The CDR3 in this case is CASSYSPGRNNGQFF. The nucleotide sequence reads as follows: TGTGCCAGCAGTTACAGCCCAGGACGGAACAATGGGCAGTTCTTC.